These 30 T cell receptor beta chains were all obtained from the same sample, sequenced in a study of blood T cell repertoires in COVID-19. Assay used: immunoSEQ multiplex PCR; TCRdb lists only in-frame clones, some missing. The sample shows around 370,000 clones, 75% to 90% of them seen only once. Sequenced input: peripheral blood. The receptors shown here come from a woman in her forties or fifties with COVID-19, enrolled during active disease.

V gene TRBV19 combines with J gene TRBJ1-2; D is unresolved. Trimming left V 7 bases short and J 7 bases short, with 19 bases between. The CDR3 contains 14 residues. Germline V gives CDR1 LNHDA, CDR2 SQIVND (reference sequence). The CDR3 here is CASTPFRVGGGYTF. The CDR3 DNA sequence: TGTGCCAGTACCCCCTTTAGGGTTGGAGGTGGCTACACCTTC.

The chain carries TRBV4-3 and TRBJ2-7; unclear D gene. The CDR3 is 15 residues long. Deletions cut 0 bases from V and 2 bases from J, with 11 bases between. From germline, CDR1 is LGHNA and CDR2 YSLEER. The CDR3 DNA follows: TGCGCCAGCAGCCAAGAGACTCACCGGACCTACGAGCAGTACTTC. This translates into CASSQETHRTYEQYF.

The rearrangement joins TRBV11-3 to TRBJ1-5, with D unclear. The ends were cut back, 8 bases at V and 14 bases at J, with 16 bases in the middle. Germline V lookup: CDR1 SGHNT, CDR2 YENEEA. The CDR3 has 11 residues. CDR3 DNA: TGTGCCAGCCCGGAGCTTTTTGGCGAGCATTTT. Amino acid sequence: CASPELFGEHF.

The rearrangement joins TRBV6-5 to TRBJ2-7; 7 bases agree with TRBD2. Trimming cost V 6 bases and J 6 bases; bases outside gene matches: 11. Germline V gene data show CDR1 as MNHEY and CDR2 as SVGAGI. CDR3 length: 14 residues. The DNA for the CDR3 is TGTGCCAGCAGGACGGACTTGGGGGGGATCGAGCAGTACTTC. This encodes CASRTDLGGIEQYF.

This rearrangement joins TRBV28 to TRBJ1-3; 8 bases align to TRBD1. Germline loops: CDR1 MDHEN, CDR2 SYDVKM. CDR3 length: 14 amino acids. V dropped 6 bases and J dropped 3; count of bases not matched to a gene: 4. Here the CDR3 reads CASRLTGGGNTIYF. The CDR3 nucleotides read TGTGCCAGCAGACTTACAGGGGGTGGAAACACCATATATTTT. The full variable domain, with the rest looked up from reference TRBV28 and TRBJ1-3, is DVKVTQSSRYLVKRTGEKVFLECVQDMDHENMFWYRQDPGLGLRLIYFSYDVKMKEKGDIPEGYSVSREKKERFSLILESASTNQTSMYLCASRLTGGGNTIYFGEGSWLTVV.

This rearrangement joins TRBV12-5 to TRBJ2-5; 8 bases are shared with TRBD2. Looked up from germline, CDR1 is LGHNT and CDR2 is FRNRAP. The V gene end was trimmed by 0 bases and the J gene end by 3 bases; junction bases not matched to a gene: 6. The CDR3 loop spans 16 amino acids. The chain's CDR3 is CASGLVTLAGKETQYF. CDR3 coding DNA: TGTGCTAGTGGTTTGGTTACTCTAGCGGGCAAAGAGACCCAGTACTTC.

This sequence joins TRBV7-2 and TRBJ2-7, with 11 bases aligning to TRBD1. The CDR3 sequence is 16 residues long. Germline CDR1 SGHTA, CDR2 FQGNSA. V was pared by 5 bases and J by 4 bases, with 10 bases of the junction left unmatched. CDR3 sequence: CASSHASGTGGYEQYF. CDR3 sequence (DNA): TGTGCCAGCAGCCATGCTTCGGGGACAGGGGGTTACGAGCAGTACTTC.

The chain is built from TRBV11-2 and TRBJ1-2, with TRBD1 matching over 9 bases. The CDR3 is 14 residues long. Germline V CDR1 and CDR2: SGHAT, FQNNGV. Germline trimming cut 7 bases from V and 4 bases from J; bases unmatched to any gene: 7. The DNA for the CDR3 is TGTGCCAGCAACTCCGGGACAGGGTCCTATGGCTACACCTTC. Protein sequence: CASNSGTGSYGYTF.

This rearrangement joins TRBV9 to TRBJ1-2; D might be TRBD1 (6 bases). Germline CDR1 reads SGDLS; CDR2 reads YYNGEE. V lost 0 bases and J 7 bases, leaving 19 bases between the germline ends. This CDR3 is 16 amino acids long. CDR3 sequence: CASSVGGLGRGIGYTF. Here the CDR3 DNA reads TGTGCCAGCAGCGTAGGGGGTCTGGGCAGGGGCATTGGCTACACCTTC.

The chain joins TRBV6-5 to TRBJ1-6; 7 bases map to TRBD1. The CDR3 contains 15 residues. Per germline, CDR1 MNHEY and CDR2 SVGAGI. Trimming cost V 0 bases and J 7 bases; bases outside gene matches: 3. In DNA, the CDR3 is TGTGCCAGCAGTTACTCGGGACAGCCGAATTCACCCCTCCACTTT. Its translation is CASSYSGQPNSPLHF.

Points on this clone: At the DNA level, this CDR3 is encoded by other sequences in the same sample as well. The chain is built from TRBV5-1 and TRBJ2-7; D possibly corresponds to TRBD1 (5 bases). V was trimmed by 0 bases and J by 3 bases, leaving 7 bases between them. CDR1 SGHRS and CDR2 YFSETQ come from the germline V gene. CDR3 length equals 13 residues. This chain's CDR3 is CASSLGQNYEQYF. The CDR3 DNA reads as TGCGCCAGCAGCTTGGGACAGAACTACGAGCAGTACTTC.

The sample holds one count of this clone. V and J are TRBV9 and TRBJ2-5, with TRBD2 identical over 7 bases. V lost 4 bases and J lost 2; bases outside the gene matches: 8. This CDR3 spans 15 amino acids. Looked up from germline, CDR1 is SGDLS and CDR2 is YYNGEE. CDR3 in DNA: TGTGCCAGCAGCCGACGACTTAGCGGGCAAGAGACCCAGTACTTC. Protein sequence: CASSRRLSGQETQYF.

This chain joins TRBV12-3 or TRBV12-4 and TRBJ1-2; 8 bases line up with TRBD1. The ends lost 5 bases at V and 7 bases at J; junction bases unmatched: 6. The CDR3 has 13 amino acids. The CDR3 DNA reads TGTGCCAGCAGTCAGAGAGACAGGGGTGGCTACACCTTC. This translates into CASSQRDRGGYTF.

The chain links TRBV18 to TRBJ2-1, with 15 bases identical to TRBD2. The germline gives CDR1 KGHSH, CDR2 LQKENI. The CDR3 spans 16 residues. With V trimmed by 2 bases and J by 8 bases, 4 bases remained unmatched. CDR3 bases: TGTGCCAGCTCACCAGAGGGACTAGCGGGAGGACATGAGCAGTTCTTC. Translation: CASSPEGLAGGHEQFF. Full variable domain (remainder filled in from reference TRBV18 and TRBJ2-1): NAGVMQNPRHLVRRRGQEARLRCSPMKGHSHVYWYRQLPEEGLKFMVYLQKENIIDESGMPKERFSAEFPKEGPSILRIQQVVRGDSAAYFCASSPEGLAGGHEQFFGPGTRLTVL.

This chain connects TRBV30 to TRBJ2-1; 8 positions agree with TRBD2. V shed 0 bases, J shed 2 bases, and the junction held 6 bases outside the gene matches. The germline CDR1 and CDR2 sequences are GTSNPN and SVGIG (reference sequence). The CDR3 has 16 residues. DNA of the CDR3: TGTGCCTGGAGTGTATGGTCGGGAGGGCCCTACAATGAGCAGTTCTTC. It is translated as CAWSVWSGGPYNEQFF.

The count of this clone is one. The chain uses TRBV21-1 and TRBJ1-2; the table's D call, TRBD1, was not checked against the DNA. TRBV21-1 is flagged as a pseudogene. CDR3 size: 14 residues. The CDR3 bases are TGTGCCAGCAGCGGCACCGGACAGGGCTATGGCTACACCTTC. Translation gives CASSGTGQGYGYTF.

This chain uses TRBV7-9 with TRBJ1-2, with 7 bases fitting TRBD1. Germline loops: CDR1 SEHNR, CDR2 FQNEAQ (reference sequence). This CDR3 is 15 amino acids long. Trimming cost V 5 bases and J 7 bases; bases outside gene matches: 13. CDR3 region: CASSLAGQGVGGYTF. CDR3 nucleotide sequence: TGTGCCAGCAGCCTCGCAGGCCAGGGGGTGGGTGGCTACACCTTC. Filled out from reference TRBV7-9 and TRBJ1-2, the complete variable domain reads DTGVSQNPRHKITKRGQNVTFRCDPISEHNRLYWYRQTLGQGPEFLTYFQNEAQLEKSRLLSDRFSAERPKGSFSTLEIQRTEQGDSAMYLCASSLAGQGVGGYTFGSGTRLTVV.

This clone was observed a handful of times. The chain uses TRBV4-1 and TRBJ2-1, with 11 bases identical to TRBD2. The CDR3 has 17 residues. Germline CDR1 is MGHRA and CDR2 is YSYEKL. The V segment lost 4 bases and the J segment 0 bases; nucleotides outside the gene matches: 5. For the CDR3, the DNA is TGCGCCAGCAGCCGAGGGACTAGCGGAACCTCCTACAATGAGCAGTTCTTC. Amino acids: CASSRGTSGTSYNEQFF.

Details on this clone: A read error may account for a junction end that differs from germline. The chain carries TRBV30 and TRBJ1-2; D is possibly TRBD1 (6 bases). CDR3 length equals 10 residues. Germline lookup yields CDR1 GTSNPN and CDR2 SVGIG (reference sequence). This chain's CDR3 is CAWSLGTGNF. CDR3 coding DNA: TGTGCCTGGAGTTTAGGCACAGGGAACTTC.

This rearrangement joins TRBV29-1 to TRBJ2-5, with TRBD1 matching 12 bases. The trim removed 7 bases at V and 2 bases at J, leaving 8 bases unmatched. Germline assignment: CDR1 SQVTM and CDR2 ANQGSEA. The CDR3 has 15 residues. Here the CDR3 reads CSAQRDRGRQETQYF. CDR3 DNA: TGCAGCGCCCAGAGGGACAGGGGGCGGCAAGAGACCCAGTACTTC. Drawing the rest from reference TRBV29-1 and TRBJ2-5, the complete variable domain is SAVISQKPSRDICQRGTSLTIQCQVDSQVTMMFWYRQQPGQSLTLIATANQGSEATYESGFVIDKFPISRPNLTFSTLTVSNMSPEDSSIYLCSAQRDRGRQETQYFGPGTRLLVL.

J is TRBJ2-5 and V is TRBV19, with 14 bases that match TRBD2. Trimming cost V 4 bases and J 1 base; bases outside gene matches: 5. Germline V lookup: CDR1 LNHDA, CDR2 SQIVND (reference sequence). The CDR3 consists of 17 residues. CDR3 DNA sequence: TGTGCCAGTAGTACCGGGACTAGCGGGAGCACCCAAGAGACCCAGTACTTC. Protein: CASSTGTSGSTQETQYF. Full variable domain (missing parts from reference TRBV19 and TRBJ2-5): DGGITQSPKYLFRKEGQNVTLSCEQNLNHDAMYWYRQDPGQGLRLIYYSQIVNDFQKGDIAEGYSVSREKKESFPLTVTSAQKNPTAFYLCASSTGTSGSTQETQYFGPGTRLLVL.

The V gene is TRBV7-6, the J gene TRBJ1-2, with D hard to call. V was trimmed by 5 bases and J by 0 bases, leaving 19 bases between them. The CDR3 spans 17 residues. CDR1 SGHVS and CDR2 FNYEAQ come from the germline V gene. The CDR3 reads CASSLTALGDPNYGYTF. DNA of the CDR3: TGTGCCAGCAGCCTCACGGCCCTGGGCGACCCTAACTATGGCTACACCTTC. Using reference TRBV7-6 and TRBJ1-2 for the parts outside the CDR3, the full variable domain is GAGVSQSPRYKVTKRGQDVALRCDPISGHVSLYWYRQALGQGPEFLTYFNYEAQQDKSGLPNDRFSAERPEGSISTLTIQRTEQRDSAMYRCASSLTALGDPNYGYTFGSGTRLTVV.

The rearrangement uses TRBV24-1 and TRBJ1-1; TRBD1 is a possible D gene (6 bases). Germline lookup yields CDR1 KGHDR and CDR2 SFDVKD. V shed 7 bases and J shed 0 bases, with 8 bases lying between them. The CDR3 consists of 13 residues. CDR3 sequence: CATRGDMNTEAFF. The CDR3 DNA reads TGTGCCACCAGAGGGGACATGAACACTGAAGCTTTCTTT.

This chain links TRBV24-1 with TRBJ2-1; TRBD2 agrees at 10 bases. CDR3 length: 14 amino acids. V lost 7 bases, J lost 8 bases, and 7 bases stayed unmatched. CDR1 is KGHDR and CDR2 is SFDVKD in the germline V gene. Here the CDR3 reads CATRTSGKGDEQFF. The CDR3 nucleotides read TGTGCCACCAGAACTAGCGGGAAAGGGGATGAGCAGTTCTTC.

The chain couples TRBV6-5 to TRBJ1-2; D is uncertain. Germline loops: CDR1 MNHEY, CDR2 SVGAGI. The CDR3 length is 13 residues. Trimming took 6 bases from V and 5 from J, leaving 13 bases between them. Here the CDR3 reads CASRRTGDYGYTF. CDR3 DNA sequence: TGTGCCAGCAGAAGGACGGGAGATTATGGCTACACCTTC.

The sample holds a few counts of this clone. Other DNA sequences in this sample translate to the same CDR3. The chain employs TRBV7-2 and TRBJ2-7; D ambiguous. This CDR3 is 11 amino acids long. Per germline, CDR1 SGHTA and CDR2 FQGNSA. V lost 4 bases and J 7 bases, leaving 8 bases between the germline ends. CDR3 in DNA: TGTGCCAGCAGCTCCCGAGAGGAGCAGTACTTC. This sequence encodes CASSSREEQYF.

This chain joins TRBV14 and TRBJ1-2, with TRBD1 identical over 7 bases. Germline V gene data show CDR1 as SGHDN and CDR2 as FVKESK. V was pared by 4 bases and J by 4 bases, with 6 bases of the junction left unmatched. CDR3 length equals 14 residues. CDR3 DNA sequence: TGTGCCAGCAGCCCCTGGGGACAGACCTATGGCTACACCTTC. Amino acid sequence: CASSPWGQTYGYTF.

This chain joins TRBV27 and TRBJ2-3; a possible D gene is TRBD2 (6 bases). V dropped 2 bases and J dropped 6 bases, with 12 bases sitting between them. The germline V gene has CDR1 MNHEY and CDR2 SMNVEV (reference sequence). The CDR3 has 14 amino acids. CDR3 DNA sequence: TGTGCCAGCAGTTTAGTTACGGGGGTGGATACGCAGTATTTT. Translation: CASSLVTGVDTQYF.

The gene calls are TRBV14 and TRBJ2-1; possible D gene TRBD1, 6 bases. This CDR3 is 14 amino acids long. Germline-derived CDR1 and CDR2 are SGHDN and FVKESK. The V end lost 1 base, the J end lost 3 bases, and 7 bases lay between the germline ends. CDR3 residues: CASSQGGRYNEQFF. The DNA of the CDR3 is TGTGCCAGCAGCCAAGGGGGGCGCTACAATGAGCAGTTCTTC.

The chain recombines TRBV5-1 with TRBJ1-4, with TRBD1 as a possible D gene (6 bases). V lost 5 bases, J lost 4 bases, and 12 bases lay in between. CDR1 SGHRS and CDR2 YFSETQ come from the germline V gene. The CDR3 loop spans 14 amino acids. In nucleotides, the CDR3 is TGCGCCAGCAGACAGACAGGCGTTAATGAAAAACTGTTTTTT. This translates into CASRQTGVNEKLFF.